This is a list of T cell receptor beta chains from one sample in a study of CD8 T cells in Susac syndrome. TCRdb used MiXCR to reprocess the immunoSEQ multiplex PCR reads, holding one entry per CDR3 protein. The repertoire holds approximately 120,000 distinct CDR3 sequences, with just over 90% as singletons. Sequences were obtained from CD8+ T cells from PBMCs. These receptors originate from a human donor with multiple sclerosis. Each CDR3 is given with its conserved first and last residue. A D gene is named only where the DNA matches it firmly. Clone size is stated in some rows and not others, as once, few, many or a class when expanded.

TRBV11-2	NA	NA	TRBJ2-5	TGTGCCAGCAGCTCACCCTCAATACAAGAGACCCAGTACTTC	CASSSPSIQETQYF
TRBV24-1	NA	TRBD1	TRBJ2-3	TGTGCCACCAGTGAAGGGACAGGGGGCACGGCGCAGTATTTT	CATSEGTGGTAQYF
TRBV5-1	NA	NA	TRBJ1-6	TGCGCCAGCAGCTTAGAGGCGGTCGATTCACCCCTCCACTTT	CASSLEAVDSPLHF
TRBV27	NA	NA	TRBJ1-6	TGTGCCAGCAGGCCTTACCCCTCTCCGGACGGCCGGGGTAATTCACCCCTCCACTTT	CASRPYPSPDGRGNSPLHF
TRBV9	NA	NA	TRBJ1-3	TGTACCAGCAGCGTTTCAGGGAGCTCTGGAAACACCATATATTTT	CTSSVSGSSGNTIYF
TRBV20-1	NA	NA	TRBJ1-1	TGCAGTGCTACCGGGGTGGAGGACACTGAAGCTTTCTTT	CSATGVEDTEAFF
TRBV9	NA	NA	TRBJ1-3	TGTGCCAGCAGCCCTGGGACCGCGGGAAACACCATATATTTT	CASSPGTAGNTIYF
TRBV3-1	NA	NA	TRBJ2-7	TGTGCCAGCAGCCAAGGCGGCTACGAGCAGTACTTC	CASSQGGYEQYF
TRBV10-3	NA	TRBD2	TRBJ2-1	TGTGCCATCAGTGATCCGTCTAGCGGGAGGTACAATGAGCAGTTCTTC	CAISDPSSGRYNEQFF
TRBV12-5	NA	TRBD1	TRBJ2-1	TGTGCTAGTGGTCCCGCCCGGACAGGGTACAATGAGCAGTTCTTC	CASGPARTGYNEQFF
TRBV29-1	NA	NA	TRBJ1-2	TGCAGCACACCTATTACTAACTATGGCTACACCTTC	CSTPITNYGYTF
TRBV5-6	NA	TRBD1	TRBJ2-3	TGTGCCAGCAGCCCGGGGACAGGGGGAGCCACAGATACGCAGTATTTT	CASSPGTGGATDTQYF
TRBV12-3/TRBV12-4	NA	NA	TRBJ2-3	TGTGCCAGCAGTGCCGGGGCCTTCACAGATACGCAGTATTTT	CASSAGAFTDTQYF
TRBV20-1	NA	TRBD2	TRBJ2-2	TGCAGTGCTAGGGTTCTAGCGGGAGATTCCGCCGGGGAGCTGTTTTTT	CSARVLAGDSAGELFF
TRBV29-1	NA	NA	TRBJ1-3	TGCAGCGTGGCAGGGGAGTCTGCTGGAAACACCATATATTTT	CSVAGESAGNTIYF
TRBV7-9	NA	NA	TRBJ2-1	TGTGCCAGCAGCTTAGGACCGCTAGGGAATGAGCAGTTCTTC	CASSLGPLGNEQFF
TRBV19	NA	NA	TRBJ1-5	TGTGCCAGTAGTACCAGCGGGGAGGGGCTACGGCAGCCCCAGCATTTT	CASSTSGEGLRQPQHF
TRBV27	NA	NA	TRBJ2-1	TGTGCCAGCAGTATAAACAGGGAGAATGAGCAGTTCTTC	CASSINRENEQFF
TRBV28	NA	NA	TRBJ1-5	TGTGCCAGCAGTTGGGACCGACCGTTGGATAGCAATCAGCCCCAGCATTTT	CASSWDRPLDSNQPQHF
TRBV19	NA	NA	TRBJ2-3	TGTGCCAGTAGTACCCGGGCCACACCAAGCACAGATACGCAGTATTTT	CASSTRATPSTDTQYF
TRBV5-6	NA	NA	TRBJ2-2	TGTGCCAGCAGCTTATGGTGGGCCGGGGAGCTGTTTTTT	CASSLWWAGELFF
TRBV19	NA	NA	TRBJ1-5	TGTGCCAGTAGTAGCAGGGTAGGCGGCAATCAGCCCCAGCATTTT	CASSSRVGGNQPQHF
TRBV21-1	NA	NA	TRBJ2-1	TGTGCCAGCAGCAAAGAAAGTCCTAGTCCGGGACAGGGTACCCCCAAAAGCTACAATGAGCAGTTCTTC	CASSKESPSPGQGTPKSYNEQFF
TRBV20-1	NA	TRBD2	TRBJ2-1	TGCAGTGCTAGAGAACTAGCGGGGCATAACAATGAGCAGTTCTTC	CSARELAGHNNEQFF
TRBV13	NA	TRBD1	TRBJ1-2	TGTGCCAGCAGCGCAGGACAGGGGGCGTACACCTTC	CASSAGQGAYTF
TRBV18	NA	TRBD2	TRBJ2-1	TGTGCCAGCTCACCACAGCGGGGGGGCCAGAATGAGCAGTTCTTC	CASSPQRGGQNEQFF
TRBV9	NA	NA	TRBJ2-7	TGTGCCAGCAGCGTAGCGGCAGGGGCGGGCTCCTACGAGCAGTACTTC	CASSVAAGAGSYEQYF
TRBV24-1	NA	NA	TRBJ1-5	TGTGCCACCAGTCAAGGACAGAGGTCTTGGCCCCAGCATTTT	CATSQGQRSWPQHF
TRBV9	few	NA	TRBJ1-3	TGTGCCAGCAGCGGGGCAGGTTCTGGAAACACCATATATTTT	CASSGAGSGNTIYF
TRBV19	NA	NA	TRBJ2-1	TGTGCCAGCCGGGACGGATACAATGAGCAGTTCTTC	CASRDGYNEQFF
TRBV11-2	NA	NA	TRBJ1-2	TGTGCCAGCAGCTTATCCGTCACGGGCGTCCACGGGCAGGAATCTGGCTACACCTTC	CASSLSVTGVHGQESGYTF
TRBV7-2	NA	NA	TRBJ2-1	TGTGCCAGCAGCTTAGCGAGGGGATTCGGCAGTCGTCGTGAGCAGTTCTTC	CASSLARGFGSRREQFF
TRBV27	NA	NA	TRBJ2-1	TGTGCCAGCACCCGACTGGCCGATAGCTCCTACAATGAGCAGTTCTTC	CASTRLADSSYNEQFF
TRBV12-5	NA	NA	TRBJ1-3	TGTGCTAGTGGTTTGGTTACGGGAAACACCATATATTTT	CASGLVTGNTIYF
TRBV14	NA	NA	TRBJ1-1	TGTGCCAGCAGCCAAGGTCCAGGGGCTTATTCGAACACTGAAGCTTTCTTT	CASSQGPGAYSNTEAFF
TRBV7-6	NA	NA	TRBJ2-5	TGTGCCAGCAGCCGCGCGTCAGGAGCTATGACAAAGACCCAGTACTTC	CASSRASGAMTKTQYF
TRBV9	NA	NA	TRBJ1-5	TGTCCTAGCAGCGTGGTTTTACCTGGGTTCGGCAATCAGCCCCAGCATTTT	CPSSVVLPGFGNQPQHF
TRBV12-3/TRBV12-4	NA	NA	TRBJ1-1	TGTGCCAGCAGGATGGGGGCTGAAGCTTTCTTT	CASRMGAEAFF
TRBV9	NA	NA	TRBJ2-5	TGTGCCAGCACCCGTCGGGACCAAGAGACCCAGTACTTC	CASTRRDQETQYF
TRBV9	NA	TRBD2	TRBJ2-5	TGTGCCAGCAGCATCGGGACATTGGGACTAGCGGGGGCCCCGGGCGAGACCCAGTACTTC	CASSIGTLGLAGAPGETQYF
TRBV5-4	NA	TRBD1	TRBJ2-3	TGTGCCAGCAGCTTGGCGGGACAGGGGTTTGTAGCAGATACGCAGTATTTT	CASSLAGQGFVADTQYF
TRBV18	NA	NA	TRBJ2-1	TGTGCCAGCTCACCATCCAATGAGCAGTTCTTC	CASSPSNEQFF
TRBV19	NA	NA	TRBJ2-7	TGTGCCAGTAGTTTTGGTGTAGGGTTCTACGAGCAGTACTTC	CASSFGVGFYEQYF
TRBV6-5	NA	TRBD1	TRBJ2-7	TGTGCCACGAAAGGGGGCGCCTCCTACGAGCAGTACTTC	CATKGGASYEQYF
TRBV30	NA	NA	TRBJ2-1	TGTGCCTGGAACGACAGGTTTGGTGAGCAGTTCTTC	CAWNDRFGEQFF
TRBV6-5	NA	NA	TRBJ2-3	TGTGCCAGCAGTTCAACAGGGGGGGGGTTTGCAGATACGCAGTATTTT	CASSSTGGGFADTQYF
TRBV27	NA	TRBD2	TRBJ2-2	TGTGCCAGCAGGCGGGCGGGGGACACCGGGGAGCTGTTTTTT	CASRRAGDTGELFF
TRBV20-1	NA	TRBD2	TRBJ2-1	TGCAGTGCTAGTTTAAGCGGGGTTTACAATGAGCAGTTCTTC	CSASLSGVYNEQFF
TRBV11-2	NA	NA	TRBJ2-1	TGTGCCAGCAGCCCAAGGGTTCGCGCCTTCCATGAGCAGTTCTTC	CASSPRVRAFHEQFF